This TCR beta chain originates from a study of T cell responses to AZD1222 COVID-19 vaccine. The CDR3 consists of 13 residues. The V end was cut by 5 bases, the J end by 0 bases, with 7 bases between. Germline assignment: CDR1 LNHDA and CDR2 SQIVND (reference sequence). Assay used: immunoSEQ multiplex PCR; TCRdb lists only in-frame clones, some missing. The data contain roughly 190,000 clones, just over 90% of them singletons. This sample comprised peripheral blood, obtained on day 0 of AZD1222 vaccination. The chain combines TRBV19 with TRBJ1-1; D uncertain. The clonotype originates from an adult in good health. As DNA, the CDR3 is TGTGCCAGTAGTCCCCGTTTGAACACTGAAGCTTTCTTT. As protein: CASSPRLNTEAFF.